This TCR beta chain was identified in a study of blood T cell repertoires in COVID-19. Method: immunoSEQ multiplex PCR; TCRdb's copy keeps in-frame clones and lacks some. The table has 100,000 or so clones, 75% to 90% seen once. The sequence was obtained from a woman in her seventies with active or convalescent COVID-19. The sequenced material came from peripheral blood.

The CDR3 sequence is CAWNEEANSPLHF. CDR3 bases: TGTGCCTGGAATGAGGAGGCGAATTCACCCCTCCACTTT. The chain couples TRBV30 to TRBJ1-6; D uncertain. CDR3 size: 13 residues. Germline V gene sequence: CDR1 GTSNPN, CDR2 SVGIG (reference sequence). The V and J ends lost 4 bases and 7 bases respectively, with 11 bases between them.